These 27 T cell receptor beta chains were all obtained from the same sample, sequenced in a study of blood T cell repertoires in COVID-19. Only in-frame clones appear in the TCRdb table, and some are missing; sequencing was by immunoSEQ multiplex PCR. This sample yields about 160,000 clones, of which roughly four fifths are seen a single time; roughly 19% belongs to the top ten. Material for sequencing was peripheral blood. Receptors originate from a woman of 80 years or more with acute or convalescent COVID-19.

This chain uses TRBV19 with TRBJ2-3, with 9 positions matching TRBD2. From germline, CDR1 is LNHDA and CDR2 SQIVND (reference sequence). J was trimmed by 2 bases and V by 3 bases; bases with no gene match: 9. The CDR3 totals 17 residues. CDR3 protein: CASSIIGGRAPTDTQYF. The CDR3, as DNA: TGTGCCAGTAGTATTATCGGCGGGAGGGCCCCCACAGATACGCAGTATTTT.

CDR3: CASSPIRQGVNSPLHF. Written as DNA, the CDR3 is TGCGCCAGCAGCCCTATCCGACAGGGGGTCAATTCACCCCTCCACTTT. The genes are TRBV5-1 and TRBJ1-6; TRBD1 matches 9 bases. The length of the CDR3 is 16 residues. The germline V gene encodes CDR1 SGHRS and CDR2 YFSETQ. With 4 bases clipped from V and 7 bases from J, the junction kept 9 bases outside the gene matches.

As regards this clone: This sample includes further DNA sequences coding for the same CDR3. The chain employs TRBV7-2 and TRBJ1-5; D unclear. This CDR3 has 13 amino acids. Trimming left V 5 bases short and J 0 bases short, with 5 bases between. Germline V gene lookup returns CDR1 SGHTA and CDR2 FQGNSA. The CDR3 loop is CASSPYSNQPQHF. For the CDR3, the DNA is TGTGCCAGCAGCCCCTATAGCAATCAGCCCCAGCATTTT.

V usage is TRBV7-2 and J usage is TRBJ1-4; TRBD1 matches at 7 bases. V lost 5 bases and J lost 3; bases outside the gene matches: 6. Germline-derived CDR1 and CDR2 are SGHTA and FQGNSA. CDR3 size: 15 residues. CDR3 nucleotide sequence: TGTGCCAGCAGCACTCGACAGGGATCTAATGAAAAACTGTTTTTT. Translating it yields CASSTRQGSNEKLFF.

The chain is built from TRBV7-9 and TRBJ2-1, with 7 nucleotides matching TRBD2. The CDR3 length is 15 residues. Germline lookup yields CDR1 SEHNR and CDR2 FQNEAQ (reference sequence). The J segment lost 8 bases and the V segment lost 1 base, leaving 8 bases of the junction unmatched. The CDR3 DNA sequence: TGTGCCAGCAGCTTAGTTGGACTAGAGCCGGATGAGCAGTTCTTC. Protein product: CASSLVGLEPDEQFF.

The chain is built from TRBV9 and TRBJ2-3; 13 positions agree with TRBD2. The J segment lost 5 bases and the V segment lost 4 bases, leaving 10 bases of the junction unmatched. Germline CDR1 is SGDLS and CDR2 is YYNGEE. This CDR3 is 17 amino acids long. The CDR3 sequence is CASSPSTSGGAQDTQYF. The CDR3 nucleotides are TGTGCCAGCAGCCCATCTACTAGCGGGGGGGCTCAAGATACGCAGTATTTT.

This clone occurred a few times. The chain uses TRBV28 and TRBJ1-6; 7 bases match TRBD1. V lost 3 bases, J lost 7 bases, and 6 bases stayed unmatched. The germline V gene encodes CDR1 MDHEN and CDR2 SYDVKM. CDR3 length: 15 residues. As DNA, the CDR3 is TGTGCCAGCAGTTTCCCACGGACAGGAAATTCACCCCTCCACTTT. Translating gives CASSFPRTGNSPLHF.

This chain joins TRBV5-4 and TRBJ2-1, with a possible D match to TRBD1 (5 bases). Looked up from germline, CDR1 is SGHNT and CDR2 is YYREEE (reference sequence). Deletions cut 5 bases from V and 0 bases from J, with 12 bases between. The length of the CDR3 is 15 residues. For the CDR3, the DNA is TGTGCCAGCAGTTTTGGGGCAGACTCCTACAATGAGCAGTTCTTC. It codes for CASSFGADSYNEQFF.

The chain uses TRBV18 and TRBJ1-1; D is ambiguous. V was pared by 2 bases and J by 5 bases, with 15 bases between. CDR3 length equals 15 residues. Germline CDR1 is KGHSH and CDR2 is LQKENI. The CDR3 loop reads CASSPLLARGTEAFF. For the CDR3, the DNA is TGTGCCAGCTCACCATTGTTGGCGCGGGGTACTGAAGCTTTCTTT.

The J gene is TRBJ1-2, the V gene TRBV4-1, with a tentative D call TRBD1 (6 bases). V lost 4 bases and J lost 3, with 15 bases in between. The CDR3 is 15 amino acids. Germline values: CDR1 MGHRA, CDR2 YSYEKL. CDR3: CASSRAQQGYYGYTF. The CDR3 DNA sequence: TGCGCCAGCAGCCGCGCCCAACAGGGCTACTATGGCTACACCTTC.

This chain joins TRBV18 and TRBJ2-1, with D tentatively TRBD1 (6 bases). CDR1 KGHSH and CDR2 LQKENI come from the germline V gene. Trimming removed 4 bases at V and 6 bases at J, with 25 bases between. This CDR3 is 18 amino acids long. The CDR3 is CASSRAVLGALSSNEQFF. DNA of the CDR3: TGTGCCAGCTCACGGGCCGTTTTGGGGGCCCTATCTTCCAATGAGCAGTTCTTC.

This clone is labeled medium-sized (0.01 to 0.1%). The chain links TRBV21-1 to TRBJ1-5; the D call of TRBD1 is as the table states it, not checked on the DNA. TRBV21-1 corresponds to a pseudogene. The CDR3 is made up of 17 amino acids. Here the CDR3 reads CASSTRHGTGGNQPQHF. The CDR3, as DNA: TGTGCCAGCAGCACCCGTCACGGGACAGGGGGCAATCAGCCCCAGCATTTT.

The V gene is TRBV13, the J gene TRBJ2-7, with D tentatively TRBD1 (5 bases). The V end was cut by 5 bases, the J end by 7 bases, with 21 bases between. CDR1 and CDR2 (germline): PRHDT, FYEKMQ (reference sequence). CDR3 length equals 15 residues. CDR3 nucleotide sequence: TGTGCCAGCAGCCAAAGCCCTACCAGGGTAGGAGAGCAGTACTTC. Translated: CASSQSPTRVGEQYF.

CDR3 DNA: TGTGCCAGCAGTTTGACAGTCACAGATACGCAGTATTTT. It is translated as CASSLTVTDTQYF. The J gene is TRBJ2-3, the V gene TRBV27, with a weak D call TRBD1 (5 bases). The germline V gene has CDR1 MNHEY and CDR2 SMNVEV (reference sequence). Trimming stripped 3 bases from V and 2 bases from J, with 6 bases between. This CDR3 comprises 13 residues.

The rearrangement joins TRBV11-3 to TRBJ2-5; 8 nucleotides line up with TRBD1. The V gene end was trimmed by 4 bases and the J gene end by 5 bases; junction bases not matched to a gene: 9. The CDR3 spans 15 residues. Germline CDR1 reads SGHNT; CDR2 reads YENEEA. The CDR3, as DNA: TGTGCCAGCAGCTCAGGACAGGGCCAGGGGGAGACCCAGTACTTC. Its translation is CASSSGQGQGETQYF. The variable domain in full, completed from reference TRBV11-3 and TRBJ2-5, reads EAGVVQSPRYKIIEKKQPVAFWCNPISGHNTLYWYLQNLGQGPELLIRYENEEAVDDSQLPKDRFSAERLKGVDSTLKIQPAELGDSAVYLCASSSGQGQGETQYFGPGTRLLVL.

J is TRBJ1-5 and V is TRBV11-2; D remains unclear. Between the trimmed V and J ends, which lost 1 base and 5 bases, there was a span of 6 bases. Per germline, CDR1 SGHAT and CDR2 FQNNGV. The CDR3 is 13 amino acids. In DNA, the CDR3 is TGTGCCAGCAGCTTAGGGCCCGATCAGCCCCAGCATTTT. It encodes CASSLGPDQPQHF.

V gene TRBV18 combines with J gene TRBJ2-7; weak D call: TRBD2 (5 bases). Germline V gene sequence: CDR1 KGHSH, CDR2 LQKENI. Deletions cut 6 bases from V and 2 bases from J, with 17 bases between. The CDR3 spans 15 residues. The CDR3 reads CASSRGSGETYEQYF. The CDR3 DNA follows: TGTGCCAGCTCTCGGGGTTCCGGGGAAACCTACGAGCAGTACTTC.

The chain joins TRBV2 to TRBJ2-1, with TRBD2 identical over 13 bases. Germline lookup yields CDR1 SNHLY and CDR2 FYNNEI. V shed 7 bases, J shed 0 bases, and the junction held 6 bases outside the gene matches. The CDR3 covers 17 residues. In DNA, the CDR3 is TGTGCCAGCAAGAGGACTAGCGGGGGCTTCTCCTACAATGAGCAGTTCTTC. Residues: CASKRTSGGFSYNEQFF.

CDR3 residues: CASSNPGTWGNIQYF. The CDR3 nucleotides are TGCGCCAGCAGTAACCCCGGGACATGGGGAAACATTCAGTACTTC. The chain couples TRBV10-2 to TRBJ2-4; a weak D match, TRBD1 (6 bases). V was shortened by 5 bases and J by 6 bases, with 17 bases between the two germline ends. CDR1 and CDR2 (germline): WSHSY, SAAADI. The CDR3 runs to 15 residues.

The chain couples TRBV18 to TRBJ1-5; D is possibly TRBD1 (5 bases). The CDR3 runs 16 residues. V dropped 2 bases and J dropped 0 bases, with 11 bases sitting between them. CDR1 is KGHSH, CDR2 LQKENI, per germline. CDR3 loop: CASSPSTANSNQPQHF. CDR3 DNA sequence: TGTGCCAGCTCACCATCGACAGCTAATAGCAATCAGCCCCAGCATTTT.

The chain employs TRBV3-1 (or the pseudogene TRBV3-2) and TRBJ2-3; 11 bases fit TRBD2. The CDR3 is 16 residues long. With 0 bases clipped from V and 4 bases from J, the junction kept 3 bases outside the gene matches. Germline assignment: CDR1 LGHDT and CDR2 YNNKEL (reference sequence). CDR3 coding DNA: TGTGCCAGCAGCCAAGATACACTAGCGGGAGCAGATACGCAGTATTTT. As protein: CASSQDTLAGADTQYF.

The CDR3 DNA reads as TGTGCCAGCAAGAGGGACTGGGCCAATGAGCAGTTCTTC. Translated, it gives CASKRDWANEQFF. V usage is TRBV5-4 and J usage is TRBJ2-1; perhaps TRBD2 as D (6 bases). V shed 6 bases and J shed 6 bases, with 13 bases lying between them. This CDR3 contains 13 residues. Germline V gene lookup returns CDR1 SGHNT and CDR2 YYREEE (reference sequence).

The gene calls are TRBV19 and TRBJ2-1, with a tentative D call TRBD1 (6 bases). V was clipped by 6 bases and J by 5 bases, with 11 bases between them. This CDR3 spans 13 amino acids. Germline V lookup: CDR1 LNHDA, CDR2 SQIVND (reference sequence). CDR3 loop: CASRARGNNEQFF. For the CDR3, the DNA is TGTGCCAGTAGGGCCAGGGGAAACAATGAGCAGTTCTTC.

The rearrangement links TRBV11-1 to TRBJ2-2; D is unclear. This CDR3 region has 13 residues. With 3 bases removed from V and 3 bases from J, the gap between germline ends came to 5 bases. The germline gives CDR1 SGHAT, CDR2 FQDESV (reference sequence). The CDR3 sequence is CASSLEYTGELFF. The CDR3 DNA reads as TGTGCCAGCAGCTTGGAGTACACCGGGGAGCTGTTTTTT.

This chain joins TRBV7-2 and TRBJ2-7; 7 bases match TRBD2. Trimming took 5 bases from V and 6 from J; bases not matched to a gene: 13. The CDR3 is made up of 15 amino acids. Germline CDR1 reads SGHTA; CDR2 reads FQGNSA. CDR3 DNA: TGTGCCAGCAGCATCCAGCGGGGTCCGGGGGTCGAGCAGTACTTC. Its protein is CASSIQRGPGVEQYF.

This rearrangement joins TRBV6-2 or TRBV6-3 to TRBJ2-5; tentatively, D is TRBD1 (5 bases). This CDR3 has 14 amino acids. Germline CDR1 reads MNHEY; CDR2 reads SVGEGT. The V and J ends lost 4 bases and 2 bases respectively, with 11 bases between them. CDR3 sequence reads: CASSLRRQQETQYF. The CDR3 DNA reads TGTGCCAGCAGTTTGCGTAGACAGCAAGAGACCCAGTACTTC.

The chain couples TRBV7-9 to TRBJ1-4; D may be TRBD1 (5 bases). The germline gives CDR1 SEHNR, CDR2 FQNEAQ (reference sequence). The ends were cut back, 5 bases at V and 3 bases at J, with 13 bases in the middle. The CDR3 is made up of 15 amino acids. In DNA, the CDR3 is TGTGCCAGCAGCCCCCCCGGGGGACCTAATGAAAAACTGTTTTTT. Its protein product is CASSPPGGPNEKLFF.